A selection of T cell receptor beta chains follows, all from one sample in a study of kidney transplant recipient with SARS-CoV-2 infection. TCRdb reprocessed the reads with MiXCR, giving one entry per CDR3 protein. The sample comprises under 250,000 distinct CDR3 sequences, roughly 26% of which are singletons, and about 7% rests with the top ten. The input for sequencing was a blood sample, taken at baseline and on day 111 from a kidney transplant recipient. The source of these receptors is a young adult male patient who had COVID-19 and was a kidney transplant recipient. Part of the T cells may come from the graft donor. Each CDR3 is given with its conserved first and last residue. The order of the fields is clone size, V gene, J gene, D gene, CDR3 protein, CDR3 DNA. A D gene is named only where the DNA matches it firmly. Each size is once, few, many or a size class.

>many|TRBV12-3/TRBV12-4|TRBJ1-2|-
CASSSAVTAGKTYGYTF
TGTGCCAGCAGTTCAGCTGTCACAGCAGGAAAGACCTATGGCTACACCTTC
>many|TRBV6-2/TRBV6-3|TRBJ1-1|-
CASYLGGLNTEAFF
TGTGCCAGCTACTTGGGAGGGTTGAACACTGAAGCTTTCTTT
>many|TRBV27|TRBJ2-3|TRBD2
CASMAGVDTDTQYF
TGTGCCAGCATGGCGGGAGTTGATACAGATACGCAGTATTTT
>many|TRBV6-1|TRBJ1-2|-
CASSIAVECRKTYGYTF
TGTGCCAGCAGTATTGCTGTGGAATGTAGAAAGACCTATGGCTACACCTTC
>many|TRBV4-3|TRBJ2-1|TRBD1
CASSQTYRGSSYNEQFF
TGCGCCAGCAGCCAAACGTACAGGGGCTCGTCCTACAATGAGCAGTTCTTC
>many|TRBV3-1|TRBJ2-2|-
CASSSTVPISGLTGELFF
TGTGCCAGCAGCTCCACAGTTCCCATTTCAGGCTTGACCGGGGAGCTGTTTTTT
>many|TRBV7-3|TRBJ2-1|-
CASSPVGVSYNEQFF
TGTGCCAGCAGCCCGGTCGGGGTGTCCTACAATGAGCAGTTCTTC
>many|TRBV6-5|TRBJ1-2|TRBD1
CASSYSGTADGYTF
TGTGCCAGCAGTTACTCGGGGACAGCAGATGGCTACACCTTC
>few|TRBV19|TRBJ2-1|TRBD2
CASSIFRGSGSSYNEQFF
TGTGCCAGTAGCATATTCCGCGGTAGCGGGAGTAGTTACAATGAGCAGTTCTTC
>many|TRBV20-1|TRBJ1-1|-
CSANTDRNTEAFF
TGCAGTGCTAACACAGACAGAAACACTGAAGCTTTCTTT
>many|TRBV18|TRBJ2-7|-
CASSRQGTRSSYEQYF
TGTGCCAGCTCACGGCAGGGGACCCGAAGCTCCTACGAGCAGTACTTC
>many|TRBV28|TRBJ1-1|-
CASSLGRAGSTEAFF
TGTGCCAGCAGTTTGGGCAGGGCTGGGTCCACTGAAGCTTTCTTT
>many|TRBV30|TRBJ2-1|TRBD2
CAWSALTSGFSYNEQFF
TGTGCCTGGAGTGCCCTGACTAGCGGGTTCTCCTACAATGAGCAGTTCTTC
>many|TRBV20-1|TRBJ1-1|-
CSARKDTEAFF
TGCAGTGCTAGAAAGGACACTGAAGCTTTCTTT
>many|TRBV10-3|TRBJ1-1|TRBD1
CAISELDRRQFEAFF
TGTGCCATCAGTGAGTTGGACAGGCGACAATTTGAAGCTTTCTTT
>few|TRBV3-1|TRBJ1-1|-
CASSYSIPISIRTEAFF
TGTGCCAGCAGCTACAGTATTCCCATTTCAATTCGCACTGAAGCTTTCTTT